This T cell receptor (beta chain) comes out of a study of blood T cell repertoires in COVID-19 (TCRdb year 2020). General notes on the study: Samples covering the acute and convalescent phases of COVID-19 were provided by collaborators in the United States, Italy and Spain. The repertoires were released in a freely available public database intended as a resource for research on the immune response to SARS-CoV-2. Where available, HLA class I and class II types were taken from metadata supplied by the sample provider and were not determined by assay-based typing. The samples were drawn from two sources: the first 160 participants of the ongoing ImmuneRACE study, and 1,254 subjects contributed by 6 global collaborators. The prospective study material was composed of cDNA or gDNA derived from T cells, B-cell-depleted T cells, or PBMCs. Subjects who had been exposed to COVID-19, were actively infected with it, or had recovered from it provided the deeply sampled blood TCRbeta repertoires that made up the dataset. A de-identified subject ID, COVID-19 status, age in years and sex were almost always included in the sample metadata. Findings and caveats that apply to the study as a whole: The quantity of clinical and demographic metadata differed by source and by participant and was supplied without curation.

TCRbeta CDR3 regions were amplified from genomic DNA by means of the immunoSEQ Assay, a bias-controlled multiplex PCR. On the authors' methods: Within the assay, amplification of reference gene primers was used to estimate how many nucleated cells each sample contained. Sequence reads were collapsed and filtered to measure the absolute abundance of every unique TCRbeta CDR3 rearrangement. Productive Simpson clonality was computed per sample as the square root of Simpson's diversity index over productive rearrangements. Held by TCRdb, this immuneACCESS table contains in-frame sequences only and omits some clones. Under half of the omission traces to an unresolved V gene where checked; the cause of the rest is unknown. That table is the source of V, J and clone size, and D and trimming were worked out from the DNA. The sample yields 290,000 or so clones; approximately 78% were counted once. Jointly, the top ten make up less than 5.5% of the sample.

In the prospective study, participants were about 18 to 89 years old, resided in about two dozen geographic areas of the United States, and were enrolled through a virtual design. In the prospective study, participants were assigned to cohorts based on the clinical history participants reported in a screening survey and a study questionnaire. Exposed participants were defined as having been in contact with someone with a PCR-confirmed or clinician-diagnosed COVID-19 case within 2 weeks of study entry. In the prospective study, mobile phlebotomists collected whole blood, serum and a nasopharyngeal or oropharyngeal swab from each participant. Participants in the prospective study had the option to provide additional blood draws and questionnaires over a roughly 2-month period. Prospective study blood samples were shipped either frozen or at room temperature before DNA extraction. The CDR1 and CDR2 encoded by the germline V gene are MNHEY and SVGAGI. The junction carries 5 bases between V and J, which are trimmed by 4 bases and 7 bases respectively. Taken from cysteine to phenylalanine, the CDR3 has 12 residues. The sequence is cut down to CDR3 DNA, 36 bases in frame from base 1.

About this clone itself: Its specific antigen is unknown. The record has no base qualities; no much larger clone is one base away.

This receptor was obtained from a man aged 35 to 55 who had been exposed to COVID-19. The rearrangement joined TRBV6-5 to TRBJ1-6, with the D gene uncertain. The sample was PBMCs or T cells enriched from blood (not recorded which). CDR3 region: CASSFLNSPLHF. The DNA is TGTGCCAGCAGTTTCCTGAATTCACCCCTCCACTTT.